The 17 T cell receptor beta chains reported below all come from one sample, sequenced in a study of OX40 agonist ivuxolimab in advanced cancers. The data were produced by immunoSEQ multiplex PCR, yet TCRdb's version contains in-frame clones alone and is incomplete. The sample has 70,000 or so clones; around four fifths are singletons. The material sequenced was CD4+ or CD8+ T cells sorted from blood, taken in a trial of the OX40 agonist ivuxolimab. The receptors here all came from an adult with an advanced solid tumor such as melanoma, head and neck, liver or kidney cancer.

V and J are TRBV5-1 and TRBJ2-1, with 8 bases matching TRBD1. There are 15 residues in the CDR3. Germline V lookup: CDR1 SGHRS, CDR2 YFSETQ. V was pared by 4 bases and J by 6 bases, with 9 bases of the junction left unmatched. CDR3 in amino acids: CASSLPTGVANEQFF. The CDR3 DNA reads as TGCGCCAGCAGCCTCCCGACAGGGGTGGCCAATGAGCAGTTCTTC.

The chain's CDR3 is CASSLDRYEQYF. The CDR3 DNA reads as TGTGCCAGCAGCTTAGATAGGTACGAGCAGTACTTC. The chain carries TRBV11-2 and TRBJ2-7, with D unresolved. The ends were cut back, 0 bases at V and 4 bases at J, with 4 bases in the middle. The CDR3 contains 12 residues. Germline CDR1 reads SGHAT; CDR2 reads FQNNGV. The entire variable domain, with the rest obtained from reference TRBV11-2 and TRBJ2-7, is as follows: EAGVAQSPRYKIIEKRQSVAFWCNPISGHATLYWYQQILGQGPKLLIQFQNNGVVDDSQLPKDRFSAERLKGVDSTLKIQPAKLEDSAVYLCASSLDRYEQYFGPGTRLTVT.

The gene calls are TRBV18 and TRBJ1-1, with D possibly being TRBD1 (5 bases). The CDR3 contains 15 residues. V was clipped by 4 bases and J by 1 base, with 13 bases between them. Germline V CDR1 and CDR2: KGHSH, LQKENI. CDR3 loop: CASSLIPGGNTEAFF. CDR3 nucleotides: TGTGCCAGCTCACTCATCCCGGGGGGGAACACTGAAGCTTTCTTT.

The rearrangement links TRBV5-1 to TRBJ1-4; 8 bases are a match to TRBD1. The germline V gene has CDR1 SGHRS and CDR2 YFSETQ. Trimming at V came to 4 bases and at J to 3 bases, leaving 11 bases not matched to a gene. The CDR3 loop spans 17 amino acids. CDR3 protein: CASSPGQGPVPNEKLFF. The CDR3 DNA is TGCGCCAGCAGCCCCGGACAGGGCCCGGTCCCTAATGAAAAACTGTTTTTT.

The genes are TRBV4-2 and TRBJ1-1, with D tentatively TRBD1 (5 bases). V shed 6 bases and J shed 1 base, with 15 bases lying between them. The CDR3 length is 15 residues. The germline V gene encodes CDR1 LGHNA and CDR2 YNFKEQ. Here the CDR3 DNA reads TGTGCCAGCAGACGGGGCGTTGAAGAGAACACTGAAGCTTTCTTT. This translates into CASRRGVEENTEAFF.

The V call is TRBV14, the J call TRBJ2-7; 9 nucleotides match TRBD2. This CDR3 has 16 amino acids. Germline-derived CDR1 and CDR2 are SGHDN and FVKESK. Trimming cost V 7 bases and J 0 bases; bases outside gene matches: 10. CDR3 nucleotide sequence: TGTGCCAGCACACCGCGGGAGGGGGGGAGCTCCTACGAGCAGTACTTC. It specifies CASTPREGGSSYEQYF.

This clone has more than one count but fewer than ten. The chain is built from TRBV7-9 and TRBJ2-1, with D tentatively TRBD2 (5 bases). Trimming pared 4 bases from V and 10 bases from J, leaving 14 bases between. Germline-derived CDR1 and CDR2 are SEHNR and FQNEAQ (reference sequence). The CDR3 consists of 13 residues. CDR3 loop: CASSWRSASEQFF. The CDR3 nucleotides are TGTGCCAGCAGCTGGAGGTCCGCATCCGAGCAGTTCTTC.

CDR3 bases: TGTGCCACCAGCAGCGAACAGACTGGGGCCAACGTCCTGACTTTC. Translating it yields CATSSEQTGANVLTF. The rearrangement joins TRBV15 to TRBJ2-6; D is unclear. CDR3 length equals 15 residues. Germline V CDR1 and CDR2: LNHNV, YYDKDF (reference sequence). Trimming left V 3 bases short and J 2 bases short, with 8 bases between. The full variable domain, rest sourced from reference TRBV15 and TRBJ2-6, is DAMVIQNPRYQVTQFGKPVTLSCSQTLNHNVMYWYQQKSSQAPKLLFHYYDKDFNNEADTPDNFQSRRPNTSFCFLDIRSPGLGDTAMYLCATSSEQTGANVLTFGAGSRLTVL.

The CDR3 DNA is TGTGCCAGCAGCGCACACAGGGGAATAATGAACACTGAAGCTTTCTTT. Encoded protein: CASSAHRGIMNTEAFF. The chain is built from TRBV9 and TRBJ1-1; TRBD1 aligns across 7 bases. This CDR3 comprises 16 residues. The germline gives CDR1 SGDLS, CDR2 YYNGEE. The trim removed 3 bases at V and 0 bases at J, leaving 8 bases unmatched.

The rearrangement links TRBV5-4 to TRBJ2-1; D is uncertain. The V gene lost 0 bases and the J gene lost 1 base, with 11 bases spanning the gap. The CDR3 has 16 amino acids. Looked up from germline, CDR1 is SGHNT and CDR2 is YYREEE (reference sequence). The DNA of the CDR3 is TGTGCCAGCAGCTTGGGGTCCGTGGATTCCTACAATGAGCAGTTCTTC. Protein sequence: CASSLGSVDSYNEQFF.

This clone was observed a single time. The V and J genes are TRBV28 and TRBJ2-7; 14 bases line up with TRBD2. This CDR3 spans 13 amino acids. J gave up 12 bases and V 8 bases, and 9 bases lay outside the gene matches. Germline CDR1 MDHEN, CDR2 SYDVKM. CDR3 sequence reads: CASSGTSGSSGYF. CDR3 DNA: TGTGCCAGCTCCGGGACTAGCGGGAGCAGCGGGTACTTC.

CDR3 in DNA: TGTGCCAGCAGCCTAGGGGCTAGCGGATACAATGAGCAGTTCTTC. Translated: CASSLGASGYNEQFF. The V gene is TRBV7-7, the J gene TRBJ2-1, with TRBD2 matching 7 bases. Trimming took 5 bases from V and 4 from J; bases not matched to a gene: 8. Germline assignment: CDR1 SSHAT and CDR2 FNYEAQ (reference sequence). This CDR3 is built from 15 residues.

The chain recombines TRBV10-2 with TRBJ1-5, with 7 bases fitting TRBD1. The J segment lost 5 bases and the V segment lost 5 bases, leaving 3 bases of the junction unmatched. This CDR3 comprises 13 residues. The V gene's germline CDR1 is WSHSY and CDR2 SAAADI. The CDR3 sequence: CASSSQGDQPQHF. CDR3 DNA: TGCGCCAGCAGTTCTCAGGGGGATCAGCCCCAGCATTTT.

The chain has TRBV30 and TRBJ2-1, with 7 bases fitting TRBD2. V gave up 2 bases and J gave up 4 bases; unmatched junction bases: 17. Looked up from germline, CDR1 is GTSNPN and CDR2 is SVGIG (reference sequence). The CDR3 spans 18 residues. The CDR3 region has the DNA TGTGCCTGGAGTTCCACATTCCCCCGTGGCGGGAGTTACAATGAGCAGTTCTTC. Translated: CAWSSTFPRGGSYNEQFF.

The rearrangement links TRBV13 to TRBJ2-3; 11 positions match TRBD2. Germline V gene lookup returns CDR1 PRHDT and CDR2 FYEKMQ (reference sequence). This CDR3 spans 16 amino acids. With 6 bases clipped from V and 3 bases from J, the junction kept 8 bases outside the gene matches. The CDR3 spells CASRVTSGSFTDTQYF. In nucleotides, the CDR3 is TGTGCCAGCAGAGTTACTAGCGGGAGTTTTACAGATACGCAGTATTTT.

The CDR3 is CASSLLGTSEQYF. CDR3 nucleotide sequence: TGTGCCAGCAGCCTCCTGGGGACTTCCGAGCAGTACTTC. The gene calls are TRBV7-6 and TRBJ2-7, with D perhaps matching TRBD2 (6 bases). Germline V gives CDR1 SGHVS, CDR2 FNYEAQ. The CDR3 covers 13 residues. The ends were cut back, 5 bases at V and 6 bases at J, with 14 bases in the middle.

This chain connects TRBV28 to TRBJ2-3; 9 nucleotides match TRBD2. Germline-derived CDR1 and CDR2 are MDHEN and SYDVKM. The J segment lost 4 bases and the V segment lost 6 bases, leaving 5 bases of the junction unmatched. The CDR3 consists of 14 residues. The CDR3 DNA reads TGTGCCAGCAGCCTGGGACTAGCAGCAGATACGCAGTATTTT. Its protein product is CASSLGLAADTQYF.